This record concerns one TCR beta chain sequence. Its antigen remains undetermined. No base quality information exists; no much larger clone differs at one position. From cysteine to phenylalanine, the CDR3 is 16 amino acids long. Only the CDR3 DNA is retained, 48 bases long and in frame from the first base. As encoded in the germline V gene (reference sequence), CDR1 is MNHNY while CDR2 is SVGAGI. V and J are trimmed by 6 bases and 2 bases, and the gene matches miss 3 bases of the junction. This sample was taken from a study of beta chain features in type 1 diabetes (dated by TCRdb to between 2018 and 2020). The study in broad terms: No differences in mean age, gender distribution, total cell number or subset yield were found between patients and healthy donors. A total of 107,917,701 sorted cells were examined across all samples, and RNA yield correlated strongly with the number of cells per subset. In the study, recently diagnosed type 1 diabetes patients and matched healthy donors were compared on the TCRB repertoires of their sorted circulating CD4+ T cell subsets. Regulatory and stem cell-like memory subsets were obtained from only 8 patients and roughly eight healthy donors, while naive and central memory subsets were obtained from all 30 or so donors.

General study outcomes and caveats: Shorter templates might be favored by PCR, yet because patient and control samples were amplified and corrected together, any such skew would affect both groups equally. Patients with type 1 diabetes made fewer insertions and deleted more nucleotides at VDJ recombination sites, implying thymic rearrangement abnormalities. Naive, central memory and regulatory TCRB repertoires appeared more similar among patients than among healthy donors. Because cDNA was sequenced instead of genomic DNA, activated cells with high expression could be over-represented, although the groups did not differ in activation or CD3 levels. Because the HLA sub-analyses included only small numbers of individuals, any influence of HLA type on TCRB rearrangement was left unresolved. Type 1 diabetes patients showed a moderate but significant shortening of TCRB CDR3 length in all four CD4+ subsets.

The High Capacity cDNA Reverse Transcription Kit was used to reverse transcribe all of the isolated RNA, meaning that expressed TCRB transcripts were what got sequenced. Deep immunoSEQ sequencing was applied to naive, central memory and regulatory T cell samples, giving an average of roughly 3.5 million total reads per sample. Sorted cells were lysed in RLT buffer and RNA was extracted with DNase-treated RNeasy Micro or Mini kits, depending on cell number. Each cell subset was processed on its own to prevent cross-contamination, while patient and healthy donor samples were processed together. The immunoSEQ multiplex PCR was used to amplify TCRB sequences from cDNA, yielding 87-bp fragments that span the CDR3 region. Sequencing of the amplicons was performed on the Illumina HiSeq platform. Under the source paper's analysis protocol: PCR bias was computationally corrected using synthetic template baselines, reads within Hamming distance 2 were collapsed, and singletons that could not be merged were discarded. Reads were aligned against IMGT to assign V, D and J genes, CDR3 length and insertions or deletions at six rearrangement sites. Clonotype counts were normalized to sorted cell number within each subset before computing true diversity and Gini coefficients with the tcR R package. The overlap coefficient, calculated on TCRB nucleotide sequences, was used to quantify repertoire sharing. Drawn from immuneACCESS, this table holds only the in-frame rearrangements with V and J called that TCRdb kept. Clones are partly lost; checked studies trace under half to an unresolved V gene and leave the rest unexplained. The D gene and trimming were derived from the DNA, and the V and J assignments and clone size from that table. The sample yields about 150,000 clones; 8.1% were counted once. Of the sample, about 0.6% falls within the top ten clones.

Each donor gave one peripheral blood draw, averaging roughly 120 mL, which was collected into heparinised tubes. Naive, central memory, regulatory and stem cell-like memory CD4+ T cells were sorted on a BD FACSAria II using a panel including CD45RO, CCR7, CD25, CD127, CD95 and CD27. All sorted populations exceeded 95% purity. PBMCs were isolated right away by Lymphoprep density gradient centrifugation and were stained directly, without culture. So that batch effects would be minimized, each experiment stained and sorted samples in pairs, pairing one healthy donor with one patient. Sequenced material: central memory CD4+ T cells from blood. The receptor was isolated from a man in his late teens or twenties in good health. Here the chain combines TRBV6-6 and TRBJ2-6; 11 central nucleotides agree with TRBD1. The CDR3 protein sequence reads: CASRDRGRAGANVLTF. The sequenced DNA is TGTGCCAGCAGGGACAGGGGGCGGGCTGGGGCCAACGTCCTGACTTTC.